The rows below give T cell receptor beta chains drawn from one sample of a study of beta chain features in type 1 diabetes. This table comes from immunoSEQ multiplex PCR, and its TCRdb copy is limited to in-frame clones, with some not included. The sample contains 900,000 or so clones, 17% of which appear only once. Sequencing used naive CD4+ T cells from blood. These receptors all stem from a woman between 18 and 30 years old in good health. The conserved cysteine and the conserved F or W are not part of the CDR3 here. Each record gives: V gene, clone size, J gene, CDR3 length, CDR3 protein. Clone size is not always given. Where it is, it says once, few, many or a class for expanded clones.

V: TRBV7-2; size: NA; J: TRBJ1-1; length: 14; CDR3: ASSSAGVARNTEAF
V: TRBV5-1; size: few; J: TRBJ2-3; length: 13; CDR3: ASEAGQGTADTQY
V: TRBV7-3; size: few; J: TRBJ2-1; length: 13; CDR3: ASSLKSDSLHEQF
V: TRBV23-1; size: NA; J: TRBJ2-5; length: 11; CDR3: ASSPDRGETQY
V: TRBV28; size: few; J: TRBJ2-3; length: 13; CDR3: ASSFNRLAGTTQY
V: TRBV5-1; size: few; J: TRBJ2-2; length: 11; CDR3: ASSLEFPGELF
V: TRBV15; size: few; J: TRBJ2-7; length: 12; CDR3: ATSSREGLYEQY
V: TRBV28; size: NA; J: TRBJ2-7; length: 11; CDR3: ASYGRNKNEQY
V: TRBV23-1; size: NA; J: TRBJ2-6; length: 20; CDR3: ASSLLINAPGTRDSGANVLT
V: TRBV11-2; size: NA; J: TRBJ2-2; length: 14; CDR3: ASSLTRLAGTGELF
V: TRBV15; size: NA; J: TRBJ2-6; length: 13; CDR3: ATSREILGANVLT
V: TRBV6-4; size: NA; J: TRBJ2-1; length: 14; CDR3: ASSVVGGLEYNEQF
V: TRBV27; size: NA; J: TRBJ2-2; length: 14; CDR3: ASSLSGQGNTGELF
V: TRBV7-3; size: NA; J: TRBJ1-1; length: 12; CDR3: ASSLEATNTEAF
V: TRBV6-5; size: NA; J: TRBJ2-3; length: 12; CDR3: ASSFGRRTDTQY
V: TRBV7-2; size: few; J: TRBJ2-3; length: 14; CDR3: ASSLGLRGRTDTQY
V: TRBV7-6; size: few; J: TRBJ1-2; length: 11; CDR3: ASSPHRGSGYT
V: TRBV7-2; size: few; J: TRBJ2-1; length: 10; CDR3: ASSSTGNEQF
V: TRBV19; size: NA; J: TRBJ2-1; length: 11; CDR3: ASSPHHLNEQF
V: TRBV29-1; size: few; J: TRBJ2-1; length: 14; CDR3: SVDGTTRSSYNEQF
V: TRBV5-1; size: few; J: TRBJ2-3; length: 13; CDR3: ASRQGTGGEDTQY
V: TRBV5-1; size: NA; J: TRBJ2-5; length: 15; CDR3: ASSSRGTSKLKETQY
V: TRBV9; size: NA; J: TRBJ2-1; length: 9; CDR3: ASSGVNEQF
V: TRBV11-2; size: few; J: TRBJ2-3; length: 10; CDR3: ATSSFTDTQY
V: TRBV10-3; size: NA; J: TRBJ2-2; length: 12; CDR3: AIDFRRAPGELF
V: TRBV7-2; size: few; J: TRBJ2-2; length: 13; CDR3: ASSLTSGRTGELF
V: TRBV29-1; size: few; J: TRBJ2-5; length: 11; CDR3: SVEDPFGETQY
V: TRBV15; size: NA; J: TRBJ2-5; length: 11; CDR3: ATSRGQGGTQY
V: TRBV7-8; size: few; J: TRBJ2-1; length: 20; CDR3: ASSLVSLGGTSVGVVYNEQF
V: TRBV11-2; size: NA; J: TRBJ2-5; length: 13; CDR3: ASSQSPGPEETQY
V: TRBV13; size: NA; J: TRBJ2-7; length: 14; CDR3: ASSLGRGVTVHEQY
V: TRBV7-2; size: few; J: TRBJ1-2; length: 14; CDR3: ASSGRPTHKGYGYT
V: TRBV15; size: few; J: TRBJ2-1; length: 13; CDR3: ATRGRERSYNEQF
V: TRBV6-5; size: few; J: TRBJ2-5; length: 13; CDR3: ASSGGLATKETQY
V: TRBV4-3; size: few; J: TRBJ2-1; length: 14; CDR3: ASSQRSDRSNNEQF
V: TRBV14; size: few; J: TRBJ2-1; length: 15; CDR3: ASSQVSIGLTDNEQF
V: TRBV5-1; size: few; J: TRBJ1-4; length: 12; CDR3: ASSRNPTNEKLF
V: TRBV5-1; size: NA; J: TRBJ1-1; length: 11; CDR3: ASSPYSNTEAF
V: TRBV4-1; size: NA; J: TRBJ1-2; length: 17; CDR3: ASSQDLSLRTGKHYGYT
V: TRBV27; size: few; J: TRBJ2-5; length: 11; CDR3: ASSFTPRGTQY
V: TRBV15; size: few; J: TRBJ2-2; length: 13; CDR3: ATSRGDGYTGELF
V: TRBV5-4; size: NA; J: TRBJ2-1; length: 12; CDR3: ASRPGLPYNEQF
V: TRBV7-2; size: few; J: TRBJ2-7; length: 13; CDR3: ASSLAGGRIYEQY
V: TRBV6-6; size: NA; J: TRBJ1-2; length: 13; CDR3: ASSYRTGWNYGYT
V: TRBV6-5; size: NA; J: TRBJ2-7; length: 13; CDR3: ASSYSLAESYEQY
V: TRBV4-2; size: NA; J: TRBJ2-7; length: 13; CDR3: ASSQVEGPFGEQY
V: TRBV18; size: NA; J: TRBJ1-1; length: 10; CDR3: ASSERGTEAF
V: TRBV19; size: few; J: TRBJ2-2; length: 15; CDR3: ASSIFPSGGNTGELF
V: TRBV28; size: few; J: TRBJ2-4; length: 14; CDR3: ASSTQGAEAKNIQY
V: TRBV9; size: few; J: TRBJ2-3; length: 15; CDR3: ASSPHLSGLASDTQY
V: TRBV28; size: NA; J: TRBJ1-2; length: 11; CDR3: ANLVPTNYGYT